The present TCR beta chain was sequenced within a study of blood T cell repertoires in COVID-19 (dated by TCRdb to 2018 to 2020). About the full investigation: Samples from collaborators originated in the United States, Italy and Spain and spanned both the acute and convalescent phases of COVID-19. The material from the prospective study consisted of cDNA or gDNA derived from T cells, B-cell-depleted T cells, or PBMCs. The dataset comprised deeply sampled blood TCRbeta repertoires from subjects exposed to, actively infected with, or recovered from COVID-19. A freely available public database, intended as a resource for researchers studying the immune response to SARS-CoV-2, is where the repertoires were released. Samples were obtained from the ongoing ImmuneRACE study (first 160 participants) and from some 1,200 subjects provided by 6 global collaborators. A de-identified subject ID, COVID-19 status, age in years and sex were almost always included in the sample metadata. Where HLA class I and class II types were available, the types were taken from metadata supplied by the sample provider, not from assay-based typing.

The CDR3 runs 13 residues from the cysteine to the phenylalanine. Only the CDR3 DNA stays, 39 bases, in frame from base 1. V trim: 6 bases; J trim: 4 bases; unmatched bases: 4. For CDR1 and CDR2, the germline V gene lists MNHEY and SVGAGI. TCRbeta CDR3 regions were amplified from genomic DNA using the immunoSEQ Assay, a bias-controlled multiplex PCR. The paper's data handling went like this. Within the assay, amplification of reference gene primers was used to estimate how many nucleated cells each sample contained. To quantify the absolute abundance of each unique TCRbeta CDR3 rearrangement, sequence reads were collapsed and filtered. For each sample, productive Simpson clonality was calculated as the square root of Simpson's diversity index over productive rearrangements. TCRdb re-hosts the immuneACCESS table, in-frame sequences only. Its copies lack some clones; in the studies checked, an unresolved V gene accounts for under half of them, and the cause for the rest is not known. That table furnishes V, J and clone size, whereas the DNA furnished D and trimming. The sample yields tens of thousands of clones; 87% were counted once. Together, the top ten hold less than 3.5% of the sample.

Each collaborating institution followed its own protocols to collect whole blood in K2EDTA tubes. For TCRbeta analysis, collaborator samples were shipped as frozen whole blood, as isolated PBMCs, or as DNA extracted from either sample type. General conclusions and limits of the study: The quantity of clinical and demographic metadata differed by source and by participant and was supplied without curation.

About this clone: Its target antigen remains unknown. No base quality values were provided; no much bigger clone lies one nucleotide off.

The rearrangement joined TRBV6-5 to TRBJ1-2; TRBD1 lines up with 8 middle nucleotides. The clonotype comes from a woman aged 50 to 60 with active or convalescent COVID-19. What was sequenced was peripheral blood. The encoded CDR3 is CASRGDRPYGYTF. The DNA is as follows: TGTGCCAGCAGGGGGGACAGGCCCTATGGCTACACCTTC.